This TCR beta chain was observed in a study of T cells in Graves' hyperthyroidism and ophthalmopathy. Amplification targeted TCR beta CDR3 regions from RNA transcripts. The TCR CDR3 first-round RT-PCR relied on the HTBI primer set. Using its own MiXCR run on the multiplex PCR reads, TCRdb lists one record per CDR3 protein. Of 550,000 to 650,000 distinct CDR3 sequences in the sample, roughly 15% were seen once. This clonotype came up a few times. The CDR3 is 13 residues long. With 10 bases removed from V and 0 bases from J, the gap between germline ends came to 10 bases. CDR1 and CDR2 (germline): ENHRY, SYGVKD.

Sequencing was performed on blood. The gene calls are TRBV10-3 and TRBJ2-1; perhaps TRBD2 as D (5 bases). The receptor was isolated from a woman in her 40s with Graves' hyperthyroidism. CDR3 amino acids: CATGDISYNEQFF. CDR3 DNA: TGTGCCACCGGGGATATCTCCTACAATGAGCAGTTCTTC.